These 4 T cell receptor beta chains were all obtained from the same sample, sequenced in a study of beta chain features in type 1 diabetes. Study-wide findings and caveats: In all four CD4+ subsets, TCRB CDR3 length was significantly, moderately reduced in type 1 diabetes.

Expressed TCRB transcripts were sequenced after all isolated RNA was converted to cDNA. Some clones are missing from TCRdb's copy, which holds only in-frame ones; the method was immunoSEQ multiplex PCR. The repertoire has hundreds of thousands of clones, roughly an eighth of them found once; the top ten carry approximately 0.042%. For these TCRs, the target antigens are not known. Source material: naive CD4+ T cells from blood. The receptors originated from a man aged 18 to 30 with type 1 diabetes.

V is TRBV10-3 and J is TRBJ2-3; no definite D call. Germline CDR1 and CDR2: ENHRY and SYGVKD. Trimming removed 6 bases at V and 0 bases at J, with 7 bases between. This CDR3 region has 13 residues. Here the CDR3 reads CAIRTSSTDTQYF. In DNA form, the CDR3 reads TGTGCCATCAGGACGAGTAGCACAGATACGCAGTATTTT.

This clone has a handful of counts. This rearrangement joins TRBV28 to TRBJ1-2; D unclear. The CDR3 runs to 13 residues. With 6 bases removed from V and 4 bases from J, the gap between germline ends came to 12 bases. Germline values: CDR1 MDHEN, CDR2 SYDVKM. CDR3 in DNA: TGTGCCAGCAGCCGTACAGCGTTCTATGGCTACACCTTC. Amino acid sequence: CASSRTAFYGYTF.

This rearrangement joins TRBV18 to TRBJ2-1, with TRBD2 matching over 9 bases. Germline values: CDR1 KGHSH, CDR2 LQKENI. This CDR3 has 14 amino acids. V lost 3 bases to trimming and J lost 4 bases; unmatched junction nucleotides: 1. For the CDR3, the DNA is TGTGCCAGCTCACCGCTAGCGGGGTACAATGAGCAGTTCTTC. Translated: CASSPLAGYNEQFF.

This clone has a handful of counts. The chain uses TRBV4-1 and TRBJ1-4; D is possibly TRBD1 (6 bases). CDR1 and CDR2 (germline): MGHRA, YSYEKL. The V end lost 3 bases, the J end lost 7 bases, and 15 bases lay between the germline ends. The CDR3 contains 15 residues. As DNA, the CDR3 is TGCGCCAGCAGCCATATTAACAGGGAGGCTGAAAAACTGTTTTTT. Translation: CASSHINREAEKLFF.